The 9 T cell receptor beta chains given below trace back to one sample, sequenced in a study of blood T cell repertoires in COVID-19. Sequencing was performed with immunoSEQ multiplex PCR; in TCRdb, only in-frame clones are kept and a portion is missing. The sample gives some 150,000 clones, 80% to 90% of which show up once; 15% is in the top ten. Sequenced: peripheral blood. The receptors stem from a woman in her thirties or forties with acute or convalescent COVID-19.

The genes are TRBV19 and TRBJ1-1, with D hard to call. The V and J ends lost 1 base and 0 bases respectively, with 9 bases between them. This CDR3 has 15 residues. The V gene's germline CDR1 is LNHDA and CDR2 SQIVND (reference sequence). In DNA, the CDR3 is TGTGCCAGTAGTATAGCCTCCAGGATGAACACTGAAGCTTTCTTT. Residues: CASSIASRMNTEAFF.

This chain connects TRBV11-1 to TRBJ1-2; a possible D gene is TRBD1 (6 bases). The CDR3 is 15 residues long. CDR1 SGHAT and CDR2 FQDESV come from the germline V gene (reference sequence). V was clipped by 4 bases and J by 1 base, with 13 bases between them. CDR3 in DNA: TGTGCCAGCAGCTCTCGGACAGTTCTTAACTATGGCTACACCTTC. Translation: CASSSRTVLNYGYTF.

The genes are TRBV7-2 and TRBJ1-2, with D possibly matching TRBD1 (6 bases). Germline lookup yields CDR1 SGHTA and CDR2 FQGNSA. With 3 bases removed from V and 4 bases from J, the gap between germline ends came to 12 bases. This CDR3 is built from 14 residues. CDR3 in DNA: TGTGCCAGCAGCTTGGGACAAGGAAGCTATGGCTACACCTTC. This sequence encodes CASSLGQGSYGYTF. The complete variable domain, with remaining parts taken from reference TRBV7-2 and TRBJ1-2, reads GAGVSQSPSNKVTEKGKDVELRCDPISGHTALYWYRQSLGQGLEFLIYFQGNSAPDKSGLPSDRFSAERTGGSVSTLTIQRTQQEDSAVYLCASSLGQGSYGYTFGSGTRLTVV.

The CDR3 is CASSPGQGAFITEAFF. The CDR3 DNA is TGTGCCAGCAGCCCAGGACAGGGCGCCTTTATCACTGAAGCTTTCTTT. The chain is built from TRBV11-1 and TRBJ1-1, with 8 bases that match TRBD1. The CDR3 has 16 residues. CDR1 is SGHAT, CDR2 FQDESV, per germline (reference sequence). Losses at the gene ends were 5 bases for V and 4 bases for J; bases not matched to a gene: 12.

V gene TRBV28 combines with J gene TRBJ2-7; TRBD1 agrees at 9 bases. CDR3 length: 15 residues. Germline V lookup: CDR1 MDHEN, CDR2 SYDVKM. J lost 2 bases, V lost 4 bases, and 6 bases had no gene match. CDR3 sequence (DNA): TGTGCCAGCAGTTCCCGGGACAGGGCCCCCTACGAGCAGTACTTC. This sequence encodes CASSSRDRAPYEQYF.

This rearrangement joins TRBV11-2 to TRBJ2-7; 12 nucleotides agree with TRBD2. This CDR3 has 15 amino acids. V lost 5 bases and J lost 3; bases outside the gene matches: 5. Germline V gives CDR1 SGHAT, CDR2 FQNNGV. The CDR3 coding sequence is TGTGCCAGCAGCCAGGGACTAGCGGGCGGCTACGAGCAGTACTTC. As protein: CASSQGLAGGYEQYF. The variable domain in full, with the rest retrieved from reference TRBV11-2 and TRBJ2-7, is EAGVAQSPRYKIIEKRQSVAFWCNPISGHATLYWYQQILGQGPKLLIQFQNNGVVDDSQLPKDRFSAERLKGVDSTLKIQPAKLEDSAVYLCASSQGLAGGYEQYFGPGTRLTVT.

CDR3 loop: CASSQGGGRGALGEQFF. Written as DNA, the CDR3 is TGTGCCAGCAGCCAAGGAGGAGGGCGGGGGGCGCTCGGTGAGCAGTTCTTC. The chain has TRBV14 and TRBJ2-1, with 8 bases that match TRBD2. Germline CDR1 SGHDN, CDR2 FVKESK. This CDR3 comprises 17 residues. V shed 1 base and J 9 bases; nucleotides not matched to a gene: 14.

The CDR3 protein is CASTLRTDTTGELFF. The CDR3 DNA reads TGTGCCAGCACGCTTAGGACAGATACCACCGGGGAGCTGTTTTTT. The chain couples TRBV19 to TRBJ2-2, with D perhaps matching TRBD1 (6 bases). In germline, CDR1 is LNHDA, CDR2 SQIVND (reference sequence). The CDR3 length is 15 residues. The V end was cut by 9 bases, the J end by 4 bases, with 18 bases between.

This rearrangement joins TRBV19 to TRBJ2-7; 8 bases fit TRBD1. Germline lookup yields CDR1 LNHDA and CDR2 SQIVND (reference sequence). This CDR3 is built from 15 residues. V lost 5 bases and J lost 1; bases outside the gene matches: 7. As DNA, the CDR3 is TGTGCCAGTAGTGCCCAGGGGGCTATATCCTACGAGCAGTACTTC. It codes for CASSAQGAISYEQYF.